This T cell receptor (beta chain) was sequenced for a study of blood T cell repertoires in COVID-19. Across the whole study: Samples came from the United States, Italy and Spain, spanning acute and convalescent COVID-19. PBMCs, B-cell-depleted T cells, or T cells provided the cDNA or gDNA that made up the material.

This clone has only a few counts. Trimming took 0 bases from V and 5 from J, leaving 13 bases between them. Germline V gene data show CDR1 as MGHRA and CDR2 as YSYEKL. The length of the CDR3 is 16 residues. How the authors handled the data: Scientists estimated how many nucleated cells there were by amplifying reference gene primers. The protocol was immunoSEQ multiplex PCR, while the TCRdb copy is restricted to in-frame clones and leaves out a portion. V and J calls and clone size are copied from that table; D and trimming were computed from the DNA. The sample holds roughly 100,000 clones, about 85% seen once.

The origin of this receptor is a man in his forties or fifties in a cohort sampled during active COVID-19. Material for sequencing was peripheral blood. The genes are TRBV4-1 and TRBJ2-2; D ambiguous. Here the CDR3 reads CASSQDPALRTGELFF. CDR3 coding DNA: TGCGCCAGCAGCCAAGATCCGGCTCTCAGGACCGGGGAGCTGTTTTTT.